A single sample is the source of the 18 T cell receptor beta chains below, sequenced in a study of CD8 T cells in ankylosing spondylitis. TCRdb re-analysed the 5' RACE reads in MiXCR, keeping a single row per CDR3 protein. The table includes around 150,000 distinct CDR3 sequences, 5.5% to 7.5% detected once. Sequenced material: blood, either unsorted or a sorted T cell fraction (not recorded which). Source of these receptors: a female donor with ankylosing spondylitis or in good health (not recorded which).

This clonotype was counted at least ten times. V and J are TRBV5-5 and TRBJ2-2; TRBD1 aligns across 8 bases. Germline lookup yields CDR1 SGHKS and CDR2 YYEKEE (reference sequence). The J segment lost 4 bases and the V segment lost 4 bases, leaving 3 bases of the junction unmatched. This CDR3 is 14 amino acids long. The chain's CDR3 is CASSPQGGTGELFF. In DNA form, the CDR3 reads TGTGCCAGCAGCCCACAGGGGGGCACCGGGGAGCTGTTTTTT.

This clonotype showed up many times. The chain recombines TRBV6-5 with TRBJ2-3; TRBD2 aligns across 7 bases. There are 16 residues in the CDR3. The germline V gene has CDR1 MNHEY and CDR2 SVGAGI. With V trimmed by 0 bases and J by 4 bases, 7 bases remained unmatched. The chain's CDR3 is CASSYSGTTTSDTQYF. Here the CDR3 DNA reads TGTGCCAGCAGTTACTCGGGGACTACAACCTCAGATACGCAGTATTTT.

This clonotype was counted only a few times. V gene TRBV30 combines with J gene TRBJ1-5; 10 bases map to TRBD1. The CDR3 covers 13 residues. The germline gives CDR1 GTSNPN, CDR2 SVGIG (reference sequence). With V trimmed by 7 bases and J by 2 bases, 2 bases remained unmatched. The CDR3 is CALGTGGNQPQHF. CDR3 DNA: TGTGCCTTAGGGACAGGGGGCAATCAGCCCCAGCATTTT.

This CDR3 is CSAQGTYNSPLHF. CDR3 bases: TGCAGTGCCCAGGGCACCTATAATTCACCCCTCCACTTT. This chain uses TRBV20-1 with TRBJ1-6; D might be TRBD1 (5 bases). From germline, CDR1 is DFQATT and CDR2 SNEGSKA (reference sequence). The CDR3 is 13 residues long. Between the trimmed V and J ends, which lost 6 bases and 2 bases, there was a span of 8 bases.

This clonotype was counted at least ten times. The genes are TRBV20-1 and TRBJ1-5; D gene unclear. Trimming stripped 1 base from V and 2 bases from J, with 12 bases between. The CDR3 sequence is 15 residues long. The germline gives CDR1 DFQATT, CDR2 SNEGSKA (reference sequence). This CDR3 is CSARVSGAGNQPQHF. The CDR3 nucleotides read TGCAGTGCTAGAGTGTCGGGCGCGGGCAATCAGCCCCAGCATTTT.

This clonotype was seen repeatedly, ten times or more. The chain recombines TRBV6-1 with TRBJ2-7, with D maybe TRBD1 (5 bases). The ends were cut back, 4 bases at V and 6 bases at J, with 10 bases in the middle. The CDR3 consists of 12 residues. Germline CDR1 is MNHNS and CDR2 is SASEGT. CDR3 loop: CASSVQGTEQYF. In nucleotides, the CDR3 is TGTGCCAGCAGTGTTCAGGGTACCGAGCAGTACTTC.

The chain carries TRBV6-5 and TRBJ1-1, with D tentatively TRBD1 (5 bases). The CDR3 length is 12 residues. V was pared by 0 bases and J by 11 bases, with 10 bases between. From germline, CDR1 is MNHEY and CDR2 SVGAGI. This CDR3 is CASSYSREGAFF. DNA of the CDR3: TGTGCCAGCAGTTACTCGAGAGAGGGGGCTTTCTTT.

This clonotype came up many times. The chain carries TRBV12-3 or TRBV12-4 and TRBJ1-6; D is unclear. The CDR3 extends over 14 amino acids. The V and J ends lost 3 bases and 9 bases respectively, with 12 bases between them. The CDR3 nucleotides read TGTGCCAGCAGTTTGGCCGGGAAGGGTTCACCCCTCCACTTT. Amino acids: CASSLAGKGSPLHF.

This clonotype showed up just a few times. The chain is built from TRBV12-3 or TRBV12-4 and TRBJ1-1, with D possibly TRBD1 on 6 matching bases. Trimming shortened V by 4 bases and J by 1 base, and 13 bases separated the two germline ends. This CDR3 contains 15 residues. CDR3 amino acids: CASSSRLRGNTEAFF. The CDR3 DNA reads TGTGCCAGCAGTTCCAGACTCAGGGGGAACACTGAAGCTTTCTTT.

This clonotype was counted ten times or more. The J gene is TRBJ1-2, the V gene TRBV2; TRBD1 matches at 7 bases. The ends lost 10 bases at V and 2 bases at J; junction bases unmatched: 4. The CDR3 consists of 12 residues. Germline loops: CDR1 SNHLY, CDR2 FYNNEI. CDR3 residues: CATGDRNYGYTF. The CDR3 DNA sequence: TGTGCCACCGGGGACAGAAACTATGGCTACACCTTC. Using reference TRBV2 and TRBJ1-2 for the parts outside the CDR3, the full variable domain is EPEVTQTPSHQVTQMGQEVILRCVPISNHLYFYWYRQILGQKVEFLVSFYNNEISEKSEIFDDQFSVERPDGSNFTLKIRSTKLEDSAMYFCATGDRNYGYTFGSGTRLTVV.

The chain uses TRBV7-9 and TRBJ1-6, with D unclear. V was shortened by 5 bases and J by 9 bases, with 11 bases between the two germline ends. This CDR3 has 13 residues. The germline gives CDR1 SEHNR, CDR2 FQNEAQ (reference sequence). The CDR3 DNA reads TGTGCCAGCAGCCAAAAGAGCGGTTCACCCCTCCACTTT. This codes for CASSQKSGSPLHF.

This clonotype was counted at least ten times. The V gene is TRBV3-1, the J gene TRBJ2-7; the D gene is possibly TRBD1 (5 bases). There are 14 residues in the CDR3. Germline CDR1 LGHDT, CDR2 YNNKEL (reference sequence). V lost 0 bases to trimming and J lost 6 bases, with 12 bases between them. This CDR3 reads CASSQELGVGEQYF. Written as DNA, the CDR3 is TGTGCCAGCAGCCAAGAGTTAGGGGTAGGCGAGCAGTACTTC.

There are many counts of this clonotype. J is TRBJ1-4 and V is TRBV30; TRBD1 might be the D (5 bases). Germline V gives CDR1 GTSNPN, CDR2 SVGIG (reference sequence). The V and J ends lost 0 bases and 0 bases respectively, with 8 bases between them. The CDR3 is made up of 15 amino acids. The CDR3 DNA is TGTGCCTGGAGTGTACAGGCAGCAACTAATGAAAAACTGTTTTTT. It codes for CAWSVQAATNEKLFF.

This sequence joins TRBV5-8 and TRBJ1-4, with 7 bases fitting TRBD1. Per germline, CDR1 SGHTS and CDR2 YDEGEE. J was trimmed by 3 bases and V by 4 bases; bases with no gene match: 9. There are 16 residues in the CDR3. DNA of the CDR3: TGTGCCAGCAGCCGGGGAAGGGGGCGGGCTAATGAAAAACTGTTTTTT. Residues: CASSRGRGRANEKLFF.

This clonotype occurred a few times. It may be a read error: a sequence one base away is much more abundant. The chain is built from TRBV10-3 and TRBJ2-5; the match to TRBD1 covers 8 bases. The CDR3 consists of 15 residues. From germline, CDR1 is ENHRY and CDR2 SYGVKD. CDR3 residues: CAISEPTGVQEAQYF. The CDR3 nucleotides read TGTGCCATCAGTGAGCCGACAGGGGTACAAGAGGCCCAGTACTTC.

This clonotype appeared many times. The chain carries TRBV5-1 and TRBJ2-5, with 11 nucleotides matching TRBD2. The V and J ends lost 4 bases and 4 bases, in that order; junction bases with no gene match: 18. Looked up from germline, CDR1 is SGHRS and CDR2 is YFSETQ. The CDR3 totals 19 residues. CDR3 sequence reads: CASSPEGLAGGLSVETQYF. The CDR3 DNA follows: TGCGCCAGCAGCCCGGAAGGTCTAGCGGGGGGCCTCTCCGTAGAGACCCAGTACTTC.

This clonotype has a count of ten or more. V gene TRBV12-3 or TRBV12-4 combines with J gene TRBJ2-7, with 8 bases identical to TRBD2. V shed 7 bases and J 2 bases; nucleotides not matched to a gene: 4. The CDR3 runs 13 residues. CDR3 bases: TGTGCCAGCACCTCAGCGGGGGCCTACGAGCAGTACTTC. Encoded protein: CASTSAGAYEQYF.

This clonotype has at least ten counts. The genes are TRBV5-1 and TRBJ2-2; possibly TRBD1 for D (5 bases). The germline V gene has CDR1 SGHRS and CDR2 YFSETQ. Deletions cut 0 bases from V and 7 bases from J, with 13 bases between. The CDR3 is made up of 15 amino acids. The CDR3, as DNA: TGCGCCAGCAGCTTGGGGACACGGACACTCGGGGAGCTGTTTTTT. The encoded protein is CASSLGTRTLGELFF.